This entry lists 32 T cell receptor beta chains sequenced from one sample in a study of cytomegalovirus exposure and HLA in healthy donors. The PCR used 60 Vbeta and 13 Jbeta primers. This table comes from immunoSEQ multiplex PCR, and its TCRdb copy is limited to in-frame clones, with some not included. Of 70,000 to 85,000 clones listed, under 70% were seen once; the top ten hold around 6%. Material: PBMCs. The source is a man aged 25 to 45 in good health and CMV-seropositive.

This clone has a handful of counts. The chain uses TRBV5-4 and TRBJ2-3, with D possibly TRBD2 on 7 matching bases. This CDR3 spans 18 amino acids. Germline V CDR1 and CDR2: SGHNT, YYREEE (reference sequence). Trimming took 4 bases from V and 4 from J, leaving 25 bases between them. This chain's CDR3 is CASSPPGGRGARADTQYF. DNA for the CDR3: TGTGCCAGCAGCCCCCCGGGGGGTAGGGGGGCGAGGGCAGATACGCAGTATTTT.

This clone qualifies as medium-sized (0.01 to 0.1%). The chain is built from TRBV11-1 and TRBJ2-3; TRBD1 matches at 9 bases. J was trimmed by 3 bases and V by 4 bases; bases with no gene match: 5. The germline CDR1 and CDR2 sequences are SGHAT and FQDESV (reference sequence). CDR3 size: 15 residues. DNA for the CDR3: TGTGCCAGCAGCTGGGGACAGGGAGAGACAGATACGCAGTATTTT. Translated, it gives CASSWGQGETDTQYF.

Here the CDR3 DNA reads TGTGCCAGCAAAGAGGGTAGCTCCTACGAGCAGTACTTC. Translation: CASKEGSSYEQYF. The chain uses TRBV2 and TRBJ2-7; a weak D match, TRBD2 (5 bases). Germline CDR1 and CDR2: SNHLY and FYNNEI. V was clipped by 7 bases and J by 0 bases, with 10 bases between them. This CDR3 has 13 residues.

This chain connects TRBV9 to TRBJ2-3; D is unclear. This CDR3 is built from 13 residues. The germline gives CDR1 SGDLS, CDR2 YYNGEE. V was pared by 2 bases and J by 5 bases, with 9 bases between. This chain's CDR3 is CASSVTRLDTQYF. The CDR3 nucleotides are TGTGCCAGCAGCGTGACCAGGCTAGATACGCAGTATTTT.

V usage is TRBV2 and J usage is TRBJ2-1, with 8 bases fitting TRBD1. CDR1 is SNHLY, CDR2 FYNNEI, per germline. J gave up 7 bases and V 7 bases, and 3 bases lay outside the gene matches. This CDR3 contains 12 residues. DNA for the CDR3: TGTGCCAGCATTGACAGGGGTAATGAGCAGTTCTTC. Protein: CASIDRGNEQFF.

This clone was recorded only once. The chain uses TRBV7-6 and TRBJ2-2, with 7 positions matching TRBD1. The length of the CDR3 is 15 residues. V shed 5 bases, J shed 3 bases, and the junction held 6 bases outside the gene matches. Germline CDR1 SGHVS, CDR2 FNYEAQ. The CDR3 DNA reads as TGTGCCAGCAGCCTACAGGGGTTCGACACCGGGGAGCTGTTTTTT. Encoded protein: CASSLQGFDTGELFF.

J is TRBJ1-2 and V is TRBV11-1, with D unclear. The CDR3 consists of 14 residues. V lost 4 bases and J 6 bases, leaving 15 bases between the germline ends. The germline V gene has CDR1 SGHAT and CDR2 FQDESV (reference sequence). CDR3 DNA sequence: TGTGCCAGCAGCTCCCTTCTGGGCAACGATGGCTACACCTTC. This translates into CASSSLLGNDGYTF.

The chain couples TRBV28 to TRBJ2-7; the D gene is possibly TRBD2 (5 bases). The CDR3 is 14 residues long. V lost 1 base and J 0 bases, leaving 7 bases between the germline ends. The germline V gene encodes CDR1 MDHEN and CDR2 SYDVKM. The CDR3 is CASSLSRDSYEQYF. The CDR3, as DNA: TGTGCCAGCAGTTTATCGAGGGACTCCTACGAGCAGTACTTC.

The chain couples TRBV9 to TRBJ1-5; 9 positions agree with TRBD1. The CDR3 has 17 amino acids. V lost 4 bases to trimming and J lost 1 base; unmatched junction nucleotides: 9. Germline V gene lookup returns CDR1 SGDLS and CDR2 YYNGEE. The CDR3 is CASSPGQGHGSNQPQHF. In DNA, the CDR3 is TGTGCCAGCAGCCCGGGACAGGGTCACGGGAGCAATCAGCCCCAGCATTTT.

This clone was counted only a few times. V and J are TRBV29-1 and TRBJ2-7, with TRBD1 as a possible D gene (6 bases). There are 12 residues in the CDR3. CDR1 is SQVTM, CDR2 ANQGSEA, per germline. V lost 8 bases, J lost 1 base, and 12 bases lay in between. CDR3: CSSRTASYEQYF. The CDR3 DNA reads as TGCAGCTCAAGGACAGCGTCCTACGAGCAGTACTTC.

For the CDR3, the DNA is TGTGCCAGCAGTAGGGGGGGTAACAATGAGCAGTTCTTC. Protein product: CASSRGGNNEQFF. V usage is TRBV7-9 and J usage is TRBJ2-1; the D gene is possibly TRBD2 (7 bases). Trimming removed 6 bases at V and 5 bases at J, with 11 bases between. CDR3 length: 13 amino acids. Germline V gives CDR1 SEHNR, CDR2 FQNEAQ (reference sequence).

The V and J genes are TRBV10-3 and TRBJ2-1; D might be TRBD1 (6 bases). The CDR3 sequence is 12 residues long. V lost 8 bases to trimming and J lost 3 bases, with 8 bases between them. Germline lookup yields CDR1 ENHRY and CDR2 SYGVKD. The CDR3: CAILDSYNEQFF. DNA for the CDR3: TGTGCCATCCTGGACAGCTACAATGAGCAGTTCTTC.

The chain recombines TRBV7-7 with TRBJ2-2; D unclear. The CDR3 spans 13 residues. V lost 6 bases and J 5 bases, leaving 10 bases between the germline ends. Germline assignment: CDR1 SSHAT and CDR2 FNYEAQ (reference sequence). The CDR3 bases are TGTGCCAGCAGTCCTGACGGGACCGGGGAGCTGTTTTTT. Its translation is CASSPDGTGELFF.

The V call is TRBV10-1, the J call TRBJ2-5; a possible D gene is TRBD1 (7 bases). Trimming took off 2 bases at V and 7 bases at J, with 17 bases between the two ends. This CDR3 comprises 15 residues. Germline V gene lookup returns CDR1 WNHNN and CDR2 SYGVQD (reference sequence). CDR3 residues: CASSEDTGARGTQYF. CDR3 nucleotide sequence: TGCGCCAGCAGTGAGGACACAGGGGCGCGGGGGACCCAGTACTTC.

The rearrangement uses TRBV7-6 and TRBJ1-1; TRBD1 might be the D (5 bases). The CDR3 length is 14 residues. Deletions cut 3 bases from V and 4 bases from J, with 12 bases between. Per germline, CDR1 SGHVS and CDR2 FNYEAQ. CDR3 bases: TGTGCCAGCAGCTTGGGGCAGGTTGGCACTGAAGCTTTCTTT. This translates into CASSLGQVGTEAFF.

This rearrangement joins TRBV6-1 to TRBJ2-7; TRBD2 agrees at 8 bases. J gave up 2 bases and V 0 bases, and 6 bases lay outside the gene matches. There are 16 residues in the CDR3. The germline V gene encodes CDR1 MNHNS and CDR2 SASEGT. The CDR3 region is CASSEAFWTSPYEQYF. As DNA, the CDR3 is TGTGCCAGCAGTGAAGCATTCTGGACTAGCCCCTACGAGCAGTACTTC.

The rearrangement joins TRBV4-1 to TRBJ2-5, with 11 bases matching TRBD2. V trimming: 4 bases; J trimming: 5 bases; junction bases outside the gene matches: 6. The germline V gene has CDR1 MGHRA and CDR2 YSYEKL. The CDR3 is made up of 15 amino acids. The chain's CDR3 is CASSPLAGGGETQYF. As DNA, the CDR3 is TGCGCCAGCAGCCCGCTAGCGGGGGGTGGCGAGACCCAGTACTTC.

This clone was seen more than once but under ten times. The J gene is TRBJ2-3, the V gene TRBV9; 9 positions agree with TRBD2. V was clipped by 0 bases and J by 7 bases; unmatched bases: 6. Germline V gives CDR1 SGDLS, CDR2 YYNGEE. The CDR3 extends over 15 amino acids. In nucleotides, the CDR3 is TGTGCCAGCAGCGTAGACTCGGCGGGGGGGAATACGCAGTATTTT. Its protein is CASSVDSAGGNTQYF. Full variable domain (rest looked up from reference TRBV9 and TRBJ2-3): DSGVTQTPKHLITATGQRVTLRCSPRSGDLSVYWYQQSLDQGLQFLIQYYNGEERAKGNILERFSAQQFPDLHSELNLSSLELGDSALYFCASSVDSAGGNTQYFGPGTRLTVL.

V gene TRBV28 combines with J gene TRBJ1-5; no definite D call. The CDR3 consists of 15 residues. V lost 4 bases and J lost 1, with 11 bases in between. CDR1 is MDHEN, CDR2 SYDVKM, per germline. The CDR3 bases are TGTGCCAGCAGTTCCGCAGGAAGAAGCAATCAGCCCCAGCATTTT. Translating gives CASSSAGRSNQPQHF.

V usage is TRBV19 and J usage is TRBJ2-2; possibly TRBD2 for D (5 bases). Germline V gives CDR1 LNHDA, CDR2 SQIVND (reference sequence). This CDR3 comprises 16 residues. V shed 2 bases and J shed 7 bases, with 17 bases lying between them. This CDR3 is CASSIMSSPASGELFF. The CDR3 DNA is TGTGCCAGTAGTATAATGTCTAGCCCCGCCAGCGGGGAGCTGTTTTTT.

The chain has TRBV7-8 and TRBJ2-7; 11 positions agree with TRBD1. V shed 3 bases and J 2 bases; nucleotides not matched to a gene: 3. The CDR3 is 15 residues long. The V gene's germline CDR1 is SGHVS and CDR2 FQNEAQ. The chain's CDR3 is CASSFGTGGTYEQYF. The CDR3 nucleotides read TGTGCCAGCAGCTTCGGGACAGGGGGGACCTACGAGCAGTACTTC. Together with reference TRBV7-8 and TRBJ2-7, the CDR3 gives the full variable domain: GAGVSQSPRYKVAKRGQDVALRCDPISGHVSLFWYQQALGQGPEFLTYFQNEAQLDKSGLPSDRFFAERPEGSVSTLKIQRTQQEDSAVYLCASSFGTGGTYEQYFGPGTRLTVT.

The chain employs TRBV7-9 and TRBJ2-7, with D hard to call. Germline-derived CDR1 and CDR2 are SEHNR and FQNEAQ (reference sequence). This CDR3 comprises 12 residues. Trimming cost V 5 bases and J 0 bases, with 5 bases left between them. The CDR3 DNA follows: TGTGCCAGCAGCCTTAGCTCCTACGAGCAGTACTTC. It translates to CASSLSSYEQYF. Together with reference TRBV7-9 and TRBJ2-7, the CDR3 gives the full variable domain: DTGVSQNPRHKITKRGQNVTFRCDPISEHNRLYWYRQTLGQGPEFLTYFQNEAQLEKSRLLSDRFSAERPKGSFSTLEIQRTEQGDSAMYLCASSLSSYEQYFGPGTRLTVT.

This clone was seen a few times. The chain links TRBV27 to TRBJ2-7; TRBD2 is a possible D gene (5 bases). CDR3 length equals 16 residues. Per germline, CDR1 MNHEY and CDR2 SMNVEV (reference sequence). The V and J ends lost 4 bases and 4 bases respectively, with 20 bases between them. The DNA of the CDR3 is TGTGCCAGCAGTTCACCAGGACTCCCCCTTCCGTACGAGCAGTACTTC. It translates to CASSSPGLPLPYEQYF.

This clone was counted only a few times. V usage is TRBV4-2 and J usage is TRBJ2-1; D unresolved. Germline V CDR1 and CDR2: LGHNA, YNFKEQ. The CDR3 is 12 amino acids. Trimming removed 10 bases at V and 0 bases at J, with 7 bases between. CDR3 DNA: TGTGCCACCCTAGACTCCTACAATGAGCAGTTCTTC. It encodes CATLDSYNEQFF.

The genes are TRBV4-1 and TRBJ2-1; 7 nucleotides match TRBD2. This CDR3 has 16 residues. After removal of 0 bases from V and 5 bases from J, the junction contained 7 bases not matched to a gene. Germline assignment: CDR1 MGHRA and CDR2 YSYEKL. The CDR3 DNA reads as TGCGCCAGCAGCCAAGAAGGGAGGGCAAGAAACAATGAGCAGTTCTTC. This encodes CASSQEGRARNNEQFF.

This clone was picked up a small number of times. The chain combines TRBV9 with TRBJ2-5; 16 bases agree with TRBD2. Trimming removed 1 base from V and 3 bases from J; junction bases left unmatched: 9. Germline CDR1 and CDR2: SGDLS and YYNGEE. The CDR3 is made up of 19 amino acids. CDR3 nucleotides: TGTGCCAGCAGCGTACTCGGGACTAGCGGGAGGGCCGGGGAAGAGACCCAGTACTTC. This gives the protein CASSVLGTSGRAGEETQYF.

This chain links TRBV5-1 with TRBJ1-4, with 7 bases aligning to TRBD1. Trimming at V came to 6 bases and at J to 8 bases, leaving 10 bases not matched to a gene. CDR3 length: 14 amino acids. The germline V gene encodes CDR1 SGHRS and CDR2 YFSETQ. The CDR3 spells CASTATGEEEKLFF. CDR3 nucleotide sequence: TGCGCCAGCACCGCAACAGGGGAAGAAGAAAAACTGTTTTTT.

The gene calls are TRBV5-1 and TRBJ2-2; 9 bases agree with TRBD2. The CDR3 covers 14 residues. Trimming cost V 9 bases and J 3 bases; bases outside gene matches: 6. Germline CDR1 reads SGHRS; CDR2 reads YFSETQ. This chain's CDR3 is CATRTSAYTGELFF. Written as DNA, the CDR3 is TGCGCCACCCGGACTAGCGCGTACACCGGGGAGCTGTTTTTT.

The chain combines TRBV2 with TRBJ2-7; 10 bases are shared with TRBD2. CDR1 and CDR2 from the germline V gene are SNHLY and FYNNEI. Germline trimming cut 6 bases from V and 5 bases from J; bases unmatched to any gene: 7. The CDR3 consists of 14 residues. As DNA, the CDR3 is TGTGCCAGCAGCAAGCTAGCGGGAGAGAACGAGCAGTACTTC. It codes for CASSKLAGENEQYF.

The chain links TRBV9 to TRBJ2-5; D may be TRBD1 (5 bases). This CDR3 is 16 amino acids long. The germline gives CDR1 SGDLS, CDR2 YYNGEE. Deletions cut 7 bases from V and 5 bases from J, with 24 bases between. The CDR3 sequence: CASGGPRFGAGETQYF. As DNA, the CDR3 is TGTGCCAGCGGCGGCCCCCGGTTTGGAGCAGGGGAGACCCAGTACTTC.

This chain links TRBV5-4 with TRBJ2-7; 8 bases map to TRBD2. After removal of 2 bases from V and 3 bases from J, the junction contained 1 base not matched to a gene. The CDR3 totals 13 residues. Germline CDR1 is SGHNT and CDR2 is YYREEE (reference sequence). The CDR3 coding sequence is TGTGCCAGCAGCTTCGGGACTAGCTACGAGCAGTACTTC. As protein: CASSFGTSYEQYF. Combining the CDR3 with reference TRBV5-4 and TRBJ2-7 gives the whole variable domain ETGVTQSPTHLIKTRGQQVTLRCSSQSGHNTVSWYQQALGQGPQFIFQYYREEENGRGNFPPRFSGLQFPNYSSELNVNALELDDSALYLCASSFGTSYEQYFGPGTRLTVT.

J is TRBJ1-3 and V is TRBV29-1; 8 bases are a match to TRBD1. Looked up from germline, CDR1 is SQVTM and CDR2 is ANQGSEA. CDR3 length: 17 residues. V was clipped by 0 bases and J by 1 base; unmatched bases: 8. The CDR3 region has the DNA TGCAGCGTTGAAGATCGGCGACAGGGGTCATCTGGAAACACCATATATTTT. It codes for CSVEDRRQGSSGNTIYF.